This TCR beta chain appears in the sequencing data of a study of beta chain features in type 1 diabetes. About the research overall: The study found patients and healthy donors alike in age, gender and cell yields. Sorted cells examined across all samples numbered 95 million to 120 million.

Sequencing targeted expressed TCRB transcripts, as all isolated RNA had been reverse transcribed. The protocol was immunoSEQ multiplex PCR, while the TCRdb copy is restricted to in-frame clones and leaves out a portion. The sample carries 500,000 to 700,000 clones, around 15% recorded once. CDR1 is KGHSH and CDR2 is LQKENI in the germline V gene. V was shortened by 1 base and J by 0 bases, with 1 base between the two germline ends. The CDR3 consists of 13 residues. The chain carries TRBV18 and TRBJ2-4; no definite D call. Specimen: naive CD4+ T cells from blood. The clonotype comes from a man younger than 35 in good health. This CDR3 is CASSPLAKNIQYF. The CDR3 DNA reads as TGTGCCAGCTCACCACTAGCCAAAAACATTCAGTACTTC.